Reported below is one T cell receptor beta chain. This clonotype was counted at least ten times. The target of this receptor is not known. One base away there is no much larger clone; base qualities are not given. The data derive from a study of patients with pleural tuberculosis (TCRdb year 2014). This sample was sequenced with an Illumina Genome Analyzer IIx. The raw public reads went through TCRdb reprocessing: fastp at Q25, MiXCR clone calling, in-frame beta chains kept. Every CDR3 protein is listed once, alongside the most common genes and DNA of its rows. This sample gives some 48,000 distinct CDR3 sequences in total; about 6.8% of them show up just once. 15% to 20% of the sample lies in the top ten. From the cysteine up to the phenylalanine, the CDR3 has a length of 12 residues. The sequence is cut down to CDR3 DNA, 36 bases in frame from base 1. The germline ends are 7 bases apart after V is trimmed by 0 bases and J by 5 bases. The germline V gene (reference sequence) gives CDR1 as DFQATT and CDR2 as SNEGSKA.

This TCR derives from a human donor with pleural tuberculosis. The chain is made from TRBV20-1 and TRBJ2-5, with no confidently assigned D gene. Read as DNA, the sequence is TGCAGTGCTAGAGATTTGGGGGAGACCCAGTACTTC. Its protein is CSARDLGETQYF.